This T cell receptor beta chain was identified in a study of cytomegalovirus exposure and HLA in healthy donors (dated by TCRdb to the late 2010s). At the level of the whole study: According to a later analysis, one platform produced both the 100 to 150 validation repertoires and the 670 or so repertoires of the first cohort. The study was designed to test whether signatures of past pathogen exposure could be identified by cataloging public T cell receptors. Along with the roughly 700-subject first cohort, a separate validation cohort of more than 90 different subjects was used. To predict cytomegalovirus infection status, the study brought together high-throughput TCR immunosequencing, statistical association of individual TCRs with disease status, and machine learning. Study-level results and caveats: The study listed approximately 160 TCR beta chains as associated with cytomegalovirus. Three of the identified cytomegalovirus-associated TCR beta chains were confirmed in vitro to be specific for cytomegalovirus antigens. It was suggested by the authors that the approach could potentially be generalized to other disease states and immunological phenotypes. Of the cluster scores, 85% to 95% were above 0 in a later analysis, which found that TCRs clustered in the first cohort also tended to co-occur in the 120 or so validation repertoires. The classifier was reported to diagnose cytomegalovirus status with high specificity and sensitivity in both the original and validation cohorts. Across donors, most TCR sequences were observed very rarely, whereas some public TCRs were present in many individuals. The validation cohort had no HLA typing available for a later analysis, so co-occurrence within that cohort was assessed over all 120 or so repertoires.

The library relied on the immunoSEQ multiplex PCR assay. In the source study's methods: A statistical classification framework was developed to diagnose cytomegalovirus status using the catalog of TCR beta chain sequences. TCRdb carries this immuneACCESS record with in-frame sequences only. Its versions omit some clonotypes, under half of them owing to an unresolved V gene in the studies checked, with the rest unexplained. V and J calls and clone size are given by that table; D and trimming were obtained from the DNA. The sample has about 220,000 clones on record, around nine tenths of them singletons. 2.5% to 3% of the sample lies in the top ten. For this clone: It has no known antigen specificity. Within one base of it there is no much larger clone, and no base qualities were kept.

Trimming costs V 3 bases and J 2 bases, and their ends lie 8 bases apart. The germline V gene supplies CDR1 SGDLS and CDR2 YYNGEE. The CDR3, cysteine through phenylalanine, is 13 amino acids long. CDR3 DNA is the only sequence kept; it has 39 bases, read in frame from the first base. The donors belonged to the validation cohort of over a hundred subjects, which was separate from the approximately 700-subject first cohort. The receptor's source is a man aged 18-30 years in good health and CMV-seronegative. The sequencing sample was made of PBMCs. Recombination connected TRBV9 to TRBJ1-2; 5 matching bases give a weak D call of TRBD1. The CDR3 has the sequence CASSAKGNYGYTF. The DNA is as follows: TGTGCCAGCAGCGCGAAGGGGAACTATGGCTACACCTTC.